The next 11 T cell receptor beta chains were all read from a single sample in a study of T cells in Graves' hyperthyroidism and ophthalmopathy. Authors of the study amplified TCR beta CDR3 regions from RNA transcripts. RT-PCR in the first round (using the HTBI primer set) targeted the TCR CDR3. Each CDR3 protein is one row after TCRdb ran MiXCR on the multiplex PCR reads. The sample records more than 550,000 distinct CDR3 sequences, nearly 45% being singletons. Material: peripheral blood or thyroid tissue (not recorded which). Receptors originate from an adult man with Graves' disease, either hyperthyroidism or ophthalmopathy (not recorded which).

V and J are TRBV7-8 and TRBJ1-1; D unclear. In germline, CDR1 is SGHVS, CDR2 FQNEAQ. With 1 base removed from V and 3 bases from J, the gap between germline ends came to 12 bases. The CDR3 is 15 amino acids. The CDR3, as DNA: TGTGCCAGCAGCTTAGTGGAGGTTAGTGACACTGAAGCTTTCTTT. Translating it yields CASSLVEVSDTEAFF.

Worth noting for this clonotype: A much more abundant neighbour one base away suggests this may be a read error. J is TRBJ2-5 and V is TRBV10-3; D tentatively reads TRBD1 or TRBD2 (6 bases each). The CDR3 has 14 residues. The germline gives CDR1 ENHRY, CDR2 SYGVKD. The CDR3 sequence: CASSDNRDWETQYF. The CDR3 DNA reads TGTGCCAGCAGTGACAACAGGGACTGGGAGACCCAGTACTTC.

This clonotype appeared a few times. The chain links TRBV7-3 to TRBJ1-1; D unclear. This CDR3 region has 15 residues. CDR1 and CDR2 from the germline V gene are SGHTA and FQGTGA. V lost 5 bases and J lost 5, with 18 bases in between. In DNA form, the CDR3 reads TGTGCCAGCAGCGCCCCCGGCTCACCGGCTACTGAAGCTTTCTTT. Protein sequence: CASSAPGSPATEAFF.

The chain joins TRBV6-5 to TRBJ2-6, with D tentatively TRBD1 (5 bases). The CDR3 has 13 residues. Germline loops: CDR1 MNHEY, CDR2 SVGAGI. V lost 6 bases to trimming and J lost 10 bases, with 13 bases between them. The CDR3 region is CASRGLQGNVLTF. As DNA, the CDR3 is TGTGCCAGCAGAGGCCTTCAGGGAAACGTCCTGACTTTC.

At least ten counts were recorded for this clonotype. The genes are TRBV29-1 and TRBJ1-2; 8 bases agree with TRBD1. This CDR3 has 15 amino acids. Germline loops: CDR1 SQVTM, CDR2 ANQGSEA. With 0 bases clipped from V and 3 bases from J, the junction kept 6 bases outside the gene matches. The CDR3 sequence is CSVEDERQGYYGYTF. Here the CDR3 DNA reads TGCAGCGTTGAAGATGAGAGACAGGGGTACTATGGCTACACCTTC.

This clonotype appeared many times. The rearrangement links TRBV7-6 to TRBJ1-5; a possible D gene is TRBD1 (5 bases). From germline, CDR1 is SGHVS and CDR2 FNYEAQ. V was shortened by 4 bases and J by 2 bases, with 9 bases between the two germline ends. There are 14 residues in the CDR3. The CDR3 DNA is TGTGCCAGCAGCTCGGGACCTGGCAATCAGCCCCAGCATTTT. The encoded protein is CASSSGPGNQPQHF.

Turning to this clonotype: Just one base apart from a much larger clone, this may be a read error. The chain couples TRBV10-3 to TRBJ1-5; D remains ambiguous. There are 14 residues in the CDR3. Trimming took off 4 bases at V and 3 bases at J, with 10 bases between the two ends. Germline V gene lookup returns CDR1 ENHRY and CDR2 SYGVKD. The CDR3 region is CAISGQHPNQPQHF. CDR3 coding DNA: TGTGCCATCAGTGGGCAGCATCCCAATCAGCCCCAGCATTTT.

As DNA, the CDR3 is TGTGCCAGCAGCTTGGGCGCCCACTACGAGCAGTACTTC. It is translated as CASSLGAHYEQYF. The rearrangement links TRBV7-9 to TRBJ2-7; D gene uncertain. Germline V gives CDR1 SEHNR, CDR2 FQNEAQ (reference sequence). The V and J ends lost 3 bases and 3 bases respectively, with 9 bases between them. The CDR3 totals 13 residues.

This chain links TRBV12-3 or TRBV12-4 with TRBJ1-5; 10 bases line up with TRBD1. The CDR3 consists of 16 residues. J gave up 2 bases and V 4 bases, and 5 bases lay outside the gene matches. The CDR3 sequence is CASSSGTGVGNQPQHF. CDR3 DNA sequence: TGTGCCAGCAGTTCCGGGACAGGGGTCGGCAATCAGCCCCAGCATTTT.

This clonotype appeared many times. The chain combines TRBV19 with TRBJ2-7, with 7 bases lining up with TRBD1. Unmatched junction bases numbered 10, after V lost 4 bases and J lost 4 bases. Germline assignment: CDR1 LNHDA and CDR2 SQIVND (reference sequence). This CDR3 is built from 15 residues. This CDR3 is CASSTFDRAPYEQYF. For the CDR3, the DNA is TGTGCCAGTAGTACCTTCGACAGGGCTCCGTACGAGCAGTACTTC.

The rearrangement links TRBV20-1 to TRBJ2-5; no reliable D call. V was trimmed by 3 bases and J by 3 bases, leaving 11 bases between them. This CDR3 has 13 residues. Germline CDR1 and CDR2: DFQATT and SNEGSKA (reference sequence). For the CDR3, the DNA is TGCAGTGCTAGCGTCCGACAAAAAGAGACCCAGTACTTC. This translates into CSASVRQKETQYF.